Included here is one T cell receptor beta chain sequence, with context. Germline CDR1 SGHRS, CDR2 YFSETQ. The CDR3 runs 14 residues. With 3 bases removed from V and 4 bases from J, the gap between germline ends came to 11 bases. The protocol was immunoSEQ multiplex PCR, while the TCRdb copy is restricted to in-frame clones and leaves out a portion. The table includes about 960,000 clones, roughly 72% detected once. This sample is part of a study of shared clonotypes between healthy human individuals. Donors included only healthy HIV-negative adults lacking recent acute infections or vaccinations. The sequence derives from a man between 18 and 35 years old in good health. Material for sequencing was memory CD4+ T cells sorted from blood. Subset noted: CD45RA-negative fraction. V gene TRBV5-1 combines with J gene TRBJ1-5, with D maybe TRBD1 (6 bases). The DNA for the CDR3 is TGCGCCAGCAGCTCAGGACAGACAAATCAGCCCCAGCATTTT. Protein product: CASSSGQTNQPQHF. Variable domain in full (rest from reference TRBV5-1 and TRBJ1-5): KAGVTQTPRYLIKTRGQQVTLSCSPISGHRSVSWYQQTPGQGLQFLFEYFSETQRNKGNFPGRFSGRQFSNSRSEMNVSTLELGDSALYLCASSSGQTNQPQHFGDGTRLSIL.